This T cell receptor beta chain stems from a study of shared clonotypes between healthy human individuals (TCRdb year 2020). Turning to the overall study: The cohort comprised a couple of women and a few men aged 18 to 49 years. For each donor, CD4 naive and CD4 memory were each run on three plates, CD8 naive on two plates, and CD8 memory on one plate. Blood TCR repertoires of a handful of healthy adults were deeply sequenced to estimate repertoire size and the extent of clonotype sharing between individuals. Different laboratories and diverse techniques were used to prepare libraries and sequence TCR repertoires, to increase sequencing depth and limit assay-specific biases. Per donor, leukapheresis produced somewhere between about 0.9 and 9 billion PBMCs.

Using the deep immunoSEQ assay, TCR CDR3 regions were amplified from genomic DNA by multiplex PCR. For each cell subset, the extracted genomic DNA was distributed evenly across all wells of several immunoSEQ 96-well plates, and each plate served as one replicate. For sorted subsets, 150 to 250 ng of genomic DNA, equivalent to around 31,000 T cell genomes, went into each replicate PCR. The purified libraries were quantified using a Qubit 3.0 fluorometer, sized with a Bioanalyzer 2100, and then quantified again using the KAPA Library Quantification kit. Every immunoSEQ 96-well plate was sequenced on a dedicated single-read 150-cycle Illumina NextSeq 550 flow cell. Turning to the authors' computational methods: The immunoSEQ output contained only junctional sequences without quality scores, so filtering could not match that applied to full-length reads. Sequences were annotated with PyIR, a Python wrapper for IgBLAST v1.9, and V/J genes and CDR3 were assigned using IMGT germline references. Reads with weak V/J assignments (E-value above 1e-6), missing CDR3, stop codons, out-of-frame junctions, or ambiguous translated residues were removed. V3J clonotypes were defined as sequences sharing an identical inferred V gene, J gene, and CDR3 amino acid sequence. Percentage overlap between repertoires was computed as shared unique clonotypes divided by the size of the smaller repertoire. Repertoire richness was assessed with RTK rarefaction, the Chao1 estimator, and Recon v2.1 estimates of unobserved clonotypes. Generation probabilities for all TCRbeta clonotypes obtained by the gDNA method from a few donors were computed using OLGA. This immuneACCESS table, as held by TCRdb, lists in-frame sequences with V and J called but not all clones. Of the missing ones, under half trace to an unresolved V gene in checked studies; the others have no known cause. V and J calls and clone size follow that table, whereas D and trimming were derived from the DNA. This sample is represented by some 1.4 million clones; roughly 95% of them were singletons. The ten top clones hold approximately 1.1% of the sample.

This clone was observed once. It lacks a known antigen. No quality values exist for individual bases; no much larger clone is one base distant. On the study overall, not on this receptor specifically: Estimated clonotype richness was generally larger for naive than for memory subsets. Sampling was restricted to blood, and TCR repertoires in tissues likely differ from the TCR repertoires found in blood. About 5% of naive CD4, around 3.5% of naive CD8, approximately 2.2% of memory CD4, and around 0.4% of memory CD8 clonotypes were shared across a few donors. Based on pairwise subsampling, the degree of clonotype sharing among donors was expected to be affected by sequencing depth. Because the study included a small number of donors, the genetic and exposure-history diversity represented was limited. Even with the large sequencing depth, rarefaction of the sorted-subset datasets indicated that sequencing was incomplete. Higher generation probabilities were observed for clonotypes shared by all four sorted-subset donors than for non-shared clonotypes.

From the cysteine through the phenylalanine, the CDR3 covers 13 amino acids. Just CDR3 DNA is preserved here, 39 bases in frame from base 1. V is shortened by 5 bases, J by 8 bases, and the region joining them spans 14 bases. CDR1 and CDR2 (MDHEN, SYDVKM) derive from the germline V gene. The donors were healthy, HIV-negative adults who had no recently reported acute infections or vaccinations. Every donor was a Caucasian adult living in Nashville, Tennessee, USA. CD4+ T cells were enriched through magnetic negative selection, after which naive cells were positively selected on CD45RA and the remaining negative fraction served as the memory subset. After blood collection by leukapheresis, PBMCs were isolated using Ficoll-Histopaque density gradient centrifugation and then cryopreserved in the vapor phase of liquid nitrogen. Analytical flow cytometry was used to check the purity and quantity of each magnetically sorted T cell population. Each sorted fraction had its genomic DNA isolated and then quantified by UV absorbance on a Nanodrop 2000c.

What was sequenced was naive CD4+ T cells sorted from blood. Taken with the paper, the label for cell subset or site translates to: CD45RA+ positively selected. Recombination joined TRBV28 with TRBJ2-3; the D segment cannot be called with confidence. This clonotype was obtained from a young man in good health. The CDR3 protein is CASSPPGPRTQYF. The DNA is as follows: TGTGCCAGCAGTCCACCCGGGCCCCGTACGCAGTATTTT.